This T cell receptor (beta chain) was captured in a study of T cell repertoires in cytomegalovirus infection. Each CDR3 protein gets one entry after TCRdb re-called the reads with MiXCR. Of more than 250,000 distinct CDR3 sequences listed, just under 25% are singletons. Broader study findings: Pooled public TCR beta family frequency picked out CMV carriers with the relevant HLA.

CDR3 length equals 13 residues. Germline V gene sequence: CDR1 LNHNV, CDR2 YYDKDF (reference sequence). V was pared by 5 bases and J by 3 bases, with 10 bases between. This clonotype turned up a few times. Antigen specificity is unknown. The TCR originated in a human donor in good health (CMV status not recorded). Some clones in this sample may be carry-over from other donors' samples. The sequences come from cultured PBMCs, collected from culture after CMV antigen stimulation. The rearrangement links TRBV15 to TRBJ1-2; TRBD1 might be the D (5 bases). CDR3 protein: CATSSGRDYGYTF. The CDR3 DNA reads TGTGCCACCAGCTCGGGACGCGACTATGGCTACACCTTC.